The 11 T cell receptor beta chains in this list originate from one sample, sequenced in a study of shared clonotypes between healthy human individuals. CD8 cells classed as naive were CD45RO-negative and positively selected for CCR7, excluding terminally differentiated effector memory CD45RA+ cells. Using immunoSEQ multiplex PCR, the repertoire was profiled, and TCRdb retains in-frame clones only, with some absent. There are about 2.1 million clones in the sample; about 92% occur only once, and 1.7% lies in the top ten. Sequences were obtained from naive CD8+ T cells from PBMCs. These receptor sequences come from a man younger than 35 in good health. Some clones in this sample may be carry-over from other donors' samples.

The chain uses TRBV19 and TRBJ2-2, with 7 bases matching TRBD1. CDR3 length: 12 residues. The V and J ends lost 6 bases and 6 bases, in that order; junction bases with no gene match: 1. CDR1 is LNHDA and CDR2 is SQIVND in the germline V gene (reference sequence). The CDR3 DNA sequence: TGTGCCAGTAGGACAGGGTCCGGGGAGCTGTTTTTT. It translates to CASRTGSGELFF.

The chain carries TRBV7-8 and TRBJ2-5; 10 bases are a match to TRBD2. CDR1 is SGHVS, CDR2 FQNEAQ, per germline. There are 14 residues in the CDR3. The J segment lost 4 bases and the V segment lost 9 bases, leaving 8 bases of the junction unmatched. The CDR3 DNA reads as TGTGCCAGTAGATTAGCGGGAGGACGAGAGACCCAGTACTTC. This gives the protein CASRLAGGRETQYF.

CDR3 in amino acids: CASSAIGGADTQYF. The DNA of the CDR3 is TGCGCCAGCAGTGCTATAGGCGGAGCAGATACGCAGTATTTT. The chain recombines TRBV4-1 with TRBJ2-3; D gene uncertain. Trimming took 6 bases from V and 4 from J, leaving 14 bases between them. CDR3 size: 14 residues. From germline, CDR1 is MGHRA and CDR2 YSYEKL.

The chain joins TRBV7-6 to TRBJ2-7; D is ambiguous. Germline V gives CDR1 SGHVS, CDR2 FNYEAQ. The CDR3 has 14 residues. Trimming left V 5 bases short and J 0 bases short, with 11 bases between. CDR3 loop: CASSARESSYEQYF. The CDR3 DNA is TGTGCCAGCAGCGCGCGAGAAAGCTCCTACGAGCAGTACTTC.

The chain is built from TRBV5-6 and TRBJ2-7; 10 positions agree with TRBD1. Germline V CDR1 and CDR2: SGHDT, YYEEEE. Unmatched junction bases numbered 6, after V lost 4 bases and J lost 2 bases. CDR3 size: 15 residues. This chain's CDR3 is CASSEPGQGTYEQYF. CDR3 coding DNA: TGTGCCAGCAGCGAACCGGGACAGGGGACCTACGAGCAGTACTTC. The full variable domain, in which reference TRBV5-6 and TRBJ2-7 provide the parts outside the CDR3, is DAGVTQSPTHLIKTRGQQVTLRCSPKSGHDTVSWYQQALGQGPQFIFQYYEEEERQRGNFPDRFSGHQFPNYSSELNVNALLLGDSALYLCASSEPGQGTYEQYFGPGTRLTVT.

The rearrangement joins TRBV15 to TRBJ2-7, with D hard to call. This CDR3 has 14 residues. V was cut by 0 bases and J by 5 bases, with 11 bases left in between. From germline, CDR1 is LNHNV and CDR2 YYDKDF (reference sequence). CDR3: CATSRDGSLDEQYF. In DNA form, the CDR3 reads TGTGCCACCAGCAGAGACGGATCCCTCGACGAGCAGTACTTC.

V is TRBV6-1 and J is TRBJ1-4; D unresolved. Germline loops: CDR1 MNHNS, CDR2 SASEGT. V was shortened by 2 bases and J by 0 bases, with 10 bases between the two germline ends. CDR3 length: 16 residues. This CDR3 is CASSEFVGTTNEKLFF. CDR3 in DNA: TGTGCCAGCAGTGAATTTGTAGGGACAACTAATGAAAAACTGTTTTTT.

This clone was seen once. V is TRBV7-8 and J is TRBJ1-2; no reliable D call. V gave up 4 bases and J gave up 4 bases, with 19 bases separating them. The CDR3 is made up of 16 amino acids. Germline CDR1 and CDR2: SGHVS and FQNEAQ. This CDR3 is CASSSPREASSYGYTF. The CDR3 bases are TGTGCCAGCAGCTCCCCTCGGGAGGCATCAAGCTATGGCTACACCTTC.

The genes are TRBV4-1 and TRBJ1-1; 7 nucleotides line up with TRBD1. Germline CDR1 and CDR2: MGHRA and YSYEKL. The ends lost 8 bases at V and 2 bases at J; junction bases unmatched: 5. The CDR3 is 13 amino acids. The CDR3 sequence: CASGGQLNTEAFF. In nucleotides, the CDR3 is TGCGCCAGCGGGGGACAGCTAAACACTGAAGCTTTCTTT.

The CDR3 sequence is CATWGRTDSSYEQYF. The CDR3 coding sequence is TGTGCCACTTGGGGAAGGACCGACAGCTCCTACGAGCAGTACTTC. This chain links TRBV2 with TRBJ2-7, with D maybe TRBD1 (5 bases). The germline V and J ends were trimmed by 10 bases and 0 bases, with 19 bases remaining between them. CDR3 length: 15 residues. CDR1 and CDR2 from the germline V gene are SNHLY and FYNNEI. Based on the CDR3 plus reference TRBV2 and TRBJ2-7, the full variable domain is EPEVTQTPSHQVTQMGQEVILRCVPISNHLYFYWYRQILGQKVEFLVSFYNNEISEKSEIFDDQFSVERPDGSNFTLKIRSTKLEDSAMYFCATWGRTDSSYEQYFGPGTRLTVT.

This chain joins TRBV7-3 and TRBJ2-7; D may be TRBD2 (6 bases). Germline V gives CDR1 SGHTA, CDR2 FQGTGA. There are 15 residues in the CDR3. Trimming stripped 5 bases from V and 0 bases from J, with 14 bases between. This CDR3 reads CASSPQAGSSYEQYF. The CDR3 DNA reads as TGTGCCAGCAGCCCCCAGGCGGGGAGCTCCTACGAGCAGTACTTC.